This T cell receptor beta chain was found in a study of T-cell reconstitution after alpha-beta-depleted transplantation in children. The TCRbeta library was prepared with unique molecular identifiers. TCRdb reanalysed the PCR reads using MiXCR and keeps one entry per CDR3 protein. This sample has 490,000 or so distinct CDR3 sequences; around an eighth occur once, and the top ten carry approximately 5.4%. This CDR3 contains 12 residues. Per germline, CDR1 DFQATT and CDR2 SNEGSKA (reference sequence). V was trimmed by 3 bases and J by 7 bases, leaving 10 bases between them. The rearrangement links TRBV20-1 to TRBJ2-1; D gene unclear. The sequencing here drew on PBMCs from the stem cell graft donor, taken from the stem cell graft. This TCR was sampled from a human donor who donated a stem cell graft to a child with combined immunodeficiency. The CDR3 DNA follows: TGCAGTGCTAGCCCTGAGAGAAATGAGCAGTTCTTC. Its protein is CSASPERNEQFF.